What follows are 31 T cell receptor beta chains derived from one specimen sequenced in a study of OX40 agonist ivuxolimab in advanced cancers. TCRdb's table, derived via immunoSEQ multiplex PCR, lists solely in-frame clones and lacks some. The repertoire has over 90,000 clones, 90% of them found once; the top ten carry roughly 0.16%. Material: CD4+ or CD8+ T cells sorted from blood, obtained in a trial of the OX40 agonist ivuxolimab. These receptors were taken from an adult with an advanced solid tumor such as melanoma, head and neck, liver or kidney cancer.

The chain's CDR3 is CASSWPLGRGKNTEAFF. As DNA, the CDR3 is TGTGCCAGCAGCTGGCCTTTGGGCAGGGGAAAGAACACTGAAGCTTTCTTT. This rearrangement joins TRBV5-4 to TRBJ1-1, with D possibly TRBD1 on 6 matching bases. The V end lost 3 bases, the J end lost 1 base, and 19 bases lay between the germline ends. Germline V CDR1 and CDR2: SGHNT, YYREEE (reference sequence). The CDR3 covers 17 residues.

The chain couples TRBV5-1 to TRBJ2-3; TRBD2 aligns across 10 bases. This CDR3 has 15 residues. The trim removed 3 bases at V and 3 bases at J, leaving 4 bases unmatched. In germline, CDR1 is SGHRS, CDR2 YFSETQ. The CDR3 here is CASSSGLAATDTQYF. The DNA of the CDR3 is TGCGCCAGCAGCTCCGGACTAGCGGCAACAGATACGCAGTATTTT.

This rearrangement joins TRBV14 to TRBJ2-7, with 9 bases matching TRBD1. V shed 5 bases, J shed 2 bases, and the junction held 10 bases outside the gene matches. Germline loops: CDR1 SGHDN, CDR2 FVKESK. The CDR3 is made up of 16 amino acids. CDR3: CASSSGRTGVAYEQYF. Here the CDR3 DNA reads TGTGCCAGCAGCTCGGGGCGGACAGGGGTGGCCTACGAGCAGTACTTC.

The chain carries TRBV6-1 and TRBJ1-4, with 7 bases identical to TRBD1. Germline V gene sequence: CDR1 MNHNS, CDR2 SASEGT. The CDR3 is 14 amino acids. J gave up 9 bases and V 6 bases, and 10 bases lay outside the gene matches. CDR3 sequence reads: CASRGTAFGQKLFF. In DNA form, the CDR3 reads TGTGCCAGCAGGGGGACAGCGTTTGGGCAAAAACTGTTTTTT.

This clone was recorded once. The chain is built from TRBV20-1 and TRBJ1-2; D is undetermined. V was shortened by 1 base and J by 8 bases, with 8 bases between the two germline ends. This CDR3 has 11 residues. CDR1 DFQATT and CDR2 SNEGSKA come from the germline V gene (reference sequence). CDR3 loop: CSARGGEGYTF. The CDR3 nucleotides read TGCAGTGCTAGAGGTGGAGAAGGCTACACCTTC.

The chain recombines TRBV9 with TRBJ2-7; D unresolved. V shed 1 base and J shed 6 bases, with 11 bases lying between them. This CDR3 spans 13 amino acids. Germline assignment: CDR1 SGDLS and CDR2 YYNGEE. The CDR3 DNA reads TGTGCCAGCAGCGTAACCCACACGGCCGAGCAGTACTTC. Translation: CASSVTHTAEQYF.

The chain employs TRBV6-4 and TRBJ2-3; TRBD2 aligns across 9 bases. Germline V lookup: CDR1 MRHNA, CDR2 SNTAGT. The CDR3 covers 14 residues. V gave up 6 bases and J gave up 1 base; unmatched junction bases: 2. The CDR3 sequence: CASSERGGTDTQYF. CDR3 DNA sequence: TGTGCCAGCAGCGAGCGGGGGGGCACAGATACGCAGTATTTT.

This chain links TRBV5-1 with TRBJ2-2, with unresolved D. Germline lookup yields CDR1 SGHRS and CDR2 YFSETQ. The CDR3 is made up of 14 amino acids. The germline V and J ends were trimmed by 1 base and 1 base, with 5 bases remaining between them. The CDR3 region has the DNA TGCGCCAGCAGCTTGTTGCAGAACACCGGGGAGCTGTTTTTT. This gives the protein CASSLLQNTGELFF.

The chain couples TRBV4-2 to TRBJ1-1; weak D call: TRBD1 (6 bases). Germline V lookup: CDR1 LGHNA, CDR2 YNFKEQ. Trimming stripped 0 bases from V and 1 base from J, with 12 bases between. The CDR3 consists of 16 residues. CDR3 region: CASSQEAQGPNTEAFF. CDR3 DNA: TGTGCCAGCAGCCAAGAGGCCCAGGGGCCGAACACTGAAGCTTTCTTT.

The CDR3 spells CSVNSGRGYEQYF. CDR3 DNA: TGCAGCGTGAATAGCGGGAGAGGGTACGAGCAGTACTTC. This chain connects TRBV29-1 to TRBJ2-7, with 9 bases that match TRBD2. The CDR3 sequence is 13 residues long. Germline V gives CDR1 SQVTM, CDR2 ANQGSEA. The J segment lost 4 bases and the V segment lost 6 bases, leaving 7 bases of the junction unmatched.

The chain couples TRBV11-2 to TRBJ2-5; tentative D call: TRBD2 (5 bases). Trimming took 1 base from V and 4 from J, leaving 13 bases between them. The CDR3 length is 15 residues. The V gene's germline CDR1 is SGHAT and CDR2 FQNNGV. The CDR3 protein is CASSLGLSPRETQYF. As DNA, the CDR3 is TGTGCCAGCAGCTTAGGACTAAGCCCCCGAGAGACCCAGTACTTC.

The rearrangement links TRBV15 to TRBJ2-3, with TRBD2 matching over 7 bases. J lost 2 bases, V lost 4 bases, and 6 bases had no gene match. The CDR3 length is 15 residues. Germline CDR1 is LNHNV and CDR2 is YYDKDF (reference sequence). In nucleotides, the CDR3 is TGTGCCACCAGCACGGCTAGCGGATTCACAGATACGCAGTATTTT. Amino acid sequence: CATSTASGFTDTQYF.

V is TRBV30 and J is TRBJ2-3, with unresolved D. CDR3 size: 15 residues. V was cut by 5 bases and J by 1 base, with 16 bases left in between. Germline CDR1 and CDR2: GTSNPN and SVGIG (reference sequence). CDR3 DNA sequence: TGTGCCTGGGGCGGCCTCCCCGAGGGCACAGATACGCAGTATTTT. Translated, it gives CAWGGLPEGTDTQYF.

The chain combines TRBV27 with TRBJ1-5; D is perhaps TRBD1 (6 bases). From germline, CDR1 is MNHEY and CDR2 SMNVEV (reference sequence). V dropped 7 bases and J dropped 9 bases, with 19 bases sitting between them. This CDR3 spans 14 amino acids. CDR3 nucleotides: TGTGCCAGCAAAACCCGGGCCACGGACAGGCCCCAGCATTTT. Translated, it gives CASKTRATDRPQHF.

V is TRBV27 and J is TRBJ2-1; unclear D gene. Trimming cost V 6 bases and J 5 bases, with 20 bases left between them. The CDR3 length is 16 residues. From germline, CDR1 is MNHEY and CDR2 SMNVEV (reference sequence). The CDR3 is CASRPPRRRPHNEQFF. For the CDR3, the DNA is TGTGCCAGCAGACCCCCTCGACGGAGACCACACAATGAGCAGTTCTTC.

The V gene is TRBV19, the J gene TRBJ1-6; 7 bases are shared with TRBD1. The germline V gene has CDR1 LNHDA and CDR2 SQIVND (reference sequence). This CDR3 contains 14 residues. V lost 7 bases, J lost 7 bases, and 7 bases stayed unmatched. The CDR3 here is CASTDRVGNSPLHF. The CDR3 DNA is TGTGCCAGTACCGACAGGGTTGGGAATTCACCCCTCCACTTT.

The CDR3 sequence: CASSQDEGWDRNGYTF. The CDR3 DNA reads as TGCGCCAGCAGCCAAGATGAGGGATGGGACAGGAACGGCTACACCTTC. The chain has TRBV4-1 and TRBJ1-2, with 8 bases aligning to TRBD1. V was clipped by 0 bases and J by 8 bases; unmatched bases: 11. Germline V gene data show CDR1 as MGHRA and CDR2 as YSYEKL. CDR3 length equals 16 residues.

The genes are TRBV13 and TRBJ2-7, with D possibly being TRBD2 (5 bases). Germline loops: CDR1 PRHDT, CDR2 FYEKMQ (reference sequence). V was shortened by 0 bases and J by 2 bases, with 5 bases between the two germline ends. The CDR3 sequence is 13 residues long. The CDR3 DNA reads as TGTGCCAGCAGCTTAGGGACTACCTACGAGCAGTACTTC. It translates to CASSLGTTYEQYF.

The chain combines TRBV5-1 with TRBJ2-5; D is undetermined. The CDR3 contains 16 residues. The germline CDR1 and CDR2 sequences are SGHRS and YFSETQ. Trimming took off 2 bases at V and 1 base at J, with 15 bases between the two ends. CDR3: CASSFAPNSLQETQYF. In DNA, the CDR3 is TGCGCCAGCAGCTTTGCCCCGAACAGCCTCCAAGAGACCCAGTACTTC.

The chain couples TRBV28 to TRBJ2-1; 7 nucleotides match TRBD1. Per the germline V gene, CDR1 is MDHEN and CDR2 is SYDVKM. The CDR3 extends over 16 amino acids. Losses at the gene ends were 3 bases for V and 5 bases for J; bases not matched to a gene: 10. The CDR3 sequence: CASSFHRGPLDNEQFF. Here the CDR3 DNA reads TGTGCCAGCAGTTTCCACAGGGGCCCTCTTGACAATGAGCAGTTCTTC.

The table lists this clone with a few counts. The CDR3: CASSFAGNEQFF. The CDR3 nucleotides read TGCGCCAGCAGCTTTGCGGGTAATGAGCAGTTCTTC. V and J are TRBV5-1 and TRBJ2-1; tentatively, D is TRBD2 (5 bases). The germline CDR1 and CDR2 sequences are SGHRS and YFSETQ. Trimming left V 2 bases short and J 7 bases short, with 7 bases between. The CDR3 covers 12 residues.

The gene calls are TRBV5-8 and TRBJ2-7; TRBD2 might be the D (7 bases). The germline CDR1 and CDR2 sequences are SGHTS and YDEGEE. V dropped 4 bases and J dropped 1 base, with 21 bases sitting between them. This CDR3 contains 17 residues. The CDR3 nucleotides read TGTGCCAGCAGCCAAGCGCGGGGGCCGAGCGTGTCCTACGAGCAGTACTTC. Its protein is CASSQARGPSVSYEQYF.

The chain recombines TRBV5-6 with TRBJ2-7; D might be TRBD1 (5 bases). CDR1 is SGHDT and CDR2 is YYEEEE in the germline V gene. The CDR3 totals 13 residues. The V end lost 2 bases, the J end lost 2 bases, and 8 bases lay between the germline ends. CDR3 in amino acids: CASSFTGAYEQYF. CDR3 nucleotides: TGTGCCAGCAGCTTTACAGGAGCCTACGAGCAGTACTTC.

This clone was detected only once. The chain carries TRBV7-6 and TRBJ2-7; tentatively, D is TRBD1 or TRBD2 (5 bases each). CDR1 SGHVS and CDR2 FNYEAQ come from the germline V gene. This CDR3 comprises 13 residues. V shed 1 base and J shed 6 bases, with 10 bases lying between them. The CDR3 DNA follows: TGTGCCAGCAGCTTAGGGGCAGGGACCGAGCAGTACTTC. Protein product: CASSLGAGTEQYF.

Here the CDR3 reads CASGKRNEQFF. CDR3 in DNA: TGTGCCAGCGGGAAGCGCAATGAGCAGTTCTTC. The chain has TRBV6-5 and TRBJ2-1; D call uncertain. From germline, CDR1 is MNHEY and CDR2 SVGAGI. Trimming took 8 bases from V and 6 from J, leaving 8 bases between them. The CDR3 loop spans 11 amino acids.

The rearrangement joins TRBV18 to TRBJ1-4, with D unclear. The germline CDR1 and CDR2 sequences are KGHSH and LQKENI. Deletions cut 2 bases from V and 0 bases from J, with 7 bases between. CDR3 length: 15 amino acids. CDR3 DNA: TGTGCCAGCTCACCATCCAGAACAACTAATGAAAAACTGTTTTTT. This translates into CASSPSRTTNEKLFF.

This chain connects TRBV6-5 to TRBJ2-1, with D possibly matching TRBD2 (5 bases). This CDR3 is 14 amino acids long. Germline assignment: CDR1 MNHEY and CDR2 SVGAGI. Trimming shortened V by 0 bases and J by 8 bases, and 11 bases separated the two germline ends. CDR3 region: CASSYSAGLYEQFF. For the CDR3, the DNA is TGTGCCAGCAGTTACTCGGCGGGTCTCTATGAGCAGTTCTTC.

This rearrangement joins TRBV15 to TRBJ2-3; 14 positions match TRBD2. The CDR3 is 16 residues long. CDR1 is LNHNV, CDR2 YYDKDF, per germline (reference sequence). Trimming took 4 bases from V and 2 from J; bases not matched to a gene: 2. CDR3 residues: CATSTGLAGVTDTQYF. The CDR3 DNA is TGTGCCACCAGCACGGGACTAGCGGGAGTCACAGATACGCAGTATTTT.

The chain uses TRBV29-1 and TRBJ2-3; 9 bases fit TRBD1. V lost 6 bases and J lost 4; bases outside the gene matches: 5. This CDR3 comprises 13 residues. Germline-derived CDR1 and CDR2 are SQVTM and ANQGSEA. CDR3 sequence reads: CSVEQGASDTQYF. CDR3 nucleotides: TGCAGCGTCGAACAGGGGGCCTCAGATACGCAGTATTTT.

The chain employs TRBV19 and TRBJ1-5, with unresolved D. V was shortened by 4 bases and J by 3 bases, with 16 bases between the two germline ends. This CDR3 contains 16 residues. Germline V gene sequence: CDR1 LNHDA, CDR2 SQIVND (reference sequence). Here the CDR3 reads CASSRYGGVLNQPQHF. CDR3 coding DNA: TGTGCCAGTAGTAGATATGGAGGTGTTCTCAATCAGCCCCAGCATTTT.

This chain connects TRBV5-4 to TRBJ1-1; D remains ambiguous. Trimming removed 0 bases at V and 5 bases at J, with 11 bases between. Germline CDR1 is SGHNT and CDR2 is YYREEE (reference sequence). The CDR3 is 14 amino acids. CDR3 sequence: CASSLAMGRTEAFF. CDR3 DNA: TGTGCCAGCAGCTTGGCCATGGGTAGAACTGAAGCTTTCTTT.